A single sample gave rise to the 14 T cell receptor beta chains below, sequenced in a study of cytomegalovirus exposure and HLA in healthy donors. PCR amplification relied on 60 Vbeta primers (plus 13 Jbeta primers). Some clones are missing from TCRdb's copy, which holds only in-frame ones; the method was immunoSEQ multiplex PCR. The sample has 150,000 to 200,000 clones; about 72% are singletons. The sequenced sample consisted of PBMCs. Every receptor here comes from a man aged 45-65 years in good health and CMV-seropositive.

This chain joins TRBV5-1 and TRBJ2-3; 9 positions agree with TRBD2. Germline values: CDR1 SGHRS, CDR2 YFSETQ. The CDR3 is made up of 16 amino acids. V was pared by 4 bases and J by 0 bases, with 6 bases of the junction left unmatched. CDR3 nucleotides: TGCGCCAGCAGCACCAGACTAGCGGATAGCACAGATACGCAGTATTTT. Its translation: CASSTRLADSTDTQYF.

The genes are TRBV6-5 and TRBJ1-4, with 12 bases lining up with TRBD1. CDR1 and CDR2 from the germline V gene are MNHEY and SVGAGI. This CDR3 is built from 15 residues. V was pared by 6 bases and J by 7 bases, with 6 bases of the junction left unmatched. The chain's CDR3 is CASRAGTGGREKLFF. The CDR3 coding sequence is TGTGCCAGCAGAGCCGGGACAGGGGGCCGTGAAAAACTGTTTTTT.

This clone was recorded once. For the CDR3, the DNA is TGTGCCAGCATCCCAAGAGGCGGGGGGCTTTACGAGCAGTACTTC. The encoded protein is CASIPRGGGLYEQYF. The V and J genes are TRBV6-5 and TRBJ2-7; 8 bases fit TRBD2. CDR3 length equals 15 residues. The V gene end was trimmed by 7 bases and the J gene end by 4 bases; junction bases not matched to a gene: 12. From germline, CDR1 is MNHEY and CDR2 SVGAGI.

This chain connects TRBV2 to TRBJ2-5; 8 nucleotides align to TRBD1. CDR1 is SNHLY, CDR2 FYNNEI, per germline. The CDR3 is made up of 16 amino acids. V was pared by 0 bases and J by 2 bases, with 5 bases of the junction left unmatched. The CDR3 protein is CASSEALDRGQETQYF. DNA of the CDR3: TGTGCCAGCAGTGAAGCGCTCGACAGGGGACAAGAGACCCAGTACTTC. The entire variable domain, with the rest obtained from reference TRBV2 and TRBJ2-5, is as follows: EPEVTQTPSHQVTQMGQEVILRCVPISNHLYFYWYRQILGQKVEFLVSFYNNEISEKSEIFDDQFSVERPDGSNFTLKIRSTKLEDSAMYFCASSEALDRGQETQYFGPGTRLLVL.

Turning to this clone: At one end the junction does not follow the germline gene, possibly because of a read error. The DNA of the CDR3 is TGCGCCAGCAACTTGGAGTCCGGGACAGGGAGGCCTGGGGCCAACGTCCTGACTTTC. Its protein is CASNLESGTGRPGANVLTF. V is TRBV5-1 and J is TRBJ2-6, with 9 bases aligning to TRBD1. The CDR3 totals 19 residues. Germline V lookup: CDR1 SGHRS, CDR2 YFSETQ. Using reference TRBV5-1 and TRBJ2-6 for the parts outside the CDR3, the full variable domain is KAGVTQTPRYLIKTRGQQVTLSCSPISGHRSVSWYQQTPGQGLQFLFEYFSETQRNKGNFPGRFSGRQFSNSRSEMNVSTLELGDSALYLCASNLESGTGRPGANVLTFGAGSRLTVL.

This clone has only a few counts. The CDR3, as DNA: TGTGCCAGCAGCTTAGGGGGGAAGGACAGAGAAAAAGCTTTCTTT. It codes for CASSLGGKDREKAFF. The chain recombines TRBV7-9 with TRBJ1-1, with D perhaps TRBD1 (6 bases). The V gene's germline CDR1 is SEHNR and CDR2 FQNEAQ (reference sequence). The V gene lost 1 base and the J gene lost 9 bases, with 18 bases spanning the gap. The CDR3 sequence is 15 residues long.

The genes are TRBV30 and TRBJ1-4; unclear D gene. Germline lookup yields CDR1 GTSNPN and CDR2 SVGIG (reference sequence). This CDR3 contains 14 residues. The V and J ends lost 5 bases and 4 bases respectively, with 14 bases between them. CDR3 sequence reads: CAWDAGLLNEKLFF. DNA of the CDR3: TGTGCCTGGGACGCCGGACTACTTAATGAAAAACTGTTTTTT.

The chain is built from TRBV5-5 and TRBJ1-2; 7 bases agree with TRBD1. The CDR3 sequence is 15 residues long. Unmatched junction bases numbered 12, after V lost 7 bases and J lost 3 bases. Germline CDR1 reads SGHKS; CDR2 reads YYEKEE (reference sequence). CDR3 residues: CASGTGQAPYYGYTF. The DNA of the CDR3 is TGTGCCAGCGGAACCGGACAGGCCCCTTACTATGGCTACACCTTC. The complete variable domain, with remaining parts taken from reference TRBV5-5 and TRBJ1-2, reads DAGVTQSPTHLIKTRGQQVTLRCSPISGHKSVSWYQQVLGQGPQFIFQYYEKEERGRGNFPDRFSARQFPNYSSELNVNALLLGDSALYLCASGTGQAPYYGYTFGSGTRLTVV.

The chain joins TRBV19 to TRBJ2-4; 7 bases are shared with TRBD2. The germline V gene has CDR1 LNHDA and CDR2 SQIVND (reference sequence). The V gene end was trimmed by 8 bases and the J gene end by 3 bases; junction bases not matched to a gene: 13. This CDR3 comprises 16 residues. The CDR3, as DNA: TGTGCCAGTGGTCAAGGAAGCGGGGCTGGCAAAAACATTCAGTACTTC. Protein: CASGQGSGAGKNIQYF.

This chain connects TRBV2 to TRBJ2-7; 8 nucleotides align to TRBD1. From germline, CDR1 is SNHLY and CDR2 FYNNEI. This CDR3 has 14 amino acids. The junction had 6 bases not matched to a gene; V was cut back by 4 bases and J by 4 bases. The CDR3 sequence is CASSGGQGYYEQYF. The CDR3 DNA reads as TGTGCCAGCAGTGGCGGACAGGGCTATTACGAGCAGTACTTC.

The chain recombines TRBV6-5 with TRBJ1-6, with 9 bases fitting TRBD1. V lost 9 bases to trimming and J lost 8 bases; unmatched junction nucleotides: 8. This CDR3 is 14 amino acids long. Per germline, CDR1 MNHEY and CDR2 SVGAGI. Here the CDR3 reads CASSIDRGYSPLHF. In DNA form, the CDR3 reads TGTGCCAGTAGCATTGACAGGGGGTATTCACCCCTCCACTTT.

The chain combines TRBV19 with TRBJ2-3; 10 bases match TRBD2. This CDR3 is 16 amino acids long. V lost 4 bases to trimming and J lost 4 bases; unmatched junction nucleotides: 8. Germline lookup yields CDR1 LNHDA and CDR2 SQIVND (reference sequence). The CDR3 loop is CASSTLAGHKADTQYF. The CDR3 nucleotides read TGTGCCAGTAGTACACTAGCGGGGCATAAAGCAGATACGCAGTATTTT.

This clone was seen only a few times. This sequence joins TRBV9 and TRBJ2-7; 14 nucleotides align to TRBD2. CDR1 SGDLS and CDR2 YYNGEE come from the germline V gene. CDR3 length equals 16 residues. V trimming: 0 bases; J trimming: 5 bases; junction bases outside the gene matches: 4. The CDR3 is CASSVEGLAGVDEQYF. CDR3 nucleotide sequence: TGTGCCAGCAGCGTAGAGGGACTAGCGGGGGTGGACGAGCAGTACTTC.

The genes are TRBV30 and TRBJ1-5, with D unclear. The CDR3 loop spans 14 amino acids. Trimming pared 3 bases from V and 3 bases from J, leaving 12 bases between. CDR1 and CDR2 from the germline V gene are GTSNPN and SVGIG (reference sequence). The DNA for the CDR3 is TGTGCCTGGAGCGGGAGGACCACCAATCAGCCCCAGCATTTT. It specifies CAWSGRTTNQPQHF.